This T cell receptor beta chain was recorded in a study of T cells in pancreatic ductal adenocarcinoma. As to this clone: Its target is not known.

Study-wide findings and caveats: This surgical cohort overrepresents the minority presenting with early-stage disease.

CDR1 SNHLY and CDR2 FYNNEI come from the germline V gene. Trimming removed 9 bases from V and 1 base from J, with 14 bases in between. CDR3 size: 14 residues. No neoadjuvant therapy was given to the selected pancreatic ductal adenocarcinoma patients before their surgery. TCRdb's table, derived via immunoSEQ multiplex PCR, lists solely in-frame clones and lacks some. The sample consists of about 97,000 clones, about 96% of them appearing once. The receptor was derived from a human donor with pancreatic ductal adenocarcinoma. V and J are TRBV2 and TRBJ2-3; maybe TRBD1 (6 bases). Sequences were obtained from PBMCs. CDR3 in amino acids: CASEGRGGTDTQYF. In DNA form, the CDR3 reads TGTGCCAGTGAGGGCAGGGGAGGCACAGATACGCAGTATTTT.